A single TCR beta chain is shown here with its context. Its antigen remains undetermined. The sample holds no much larger clone one base away, and base qualities are not on file. This specimen comes from a study of early T cells in non-severe SARS-CoV-2 infection (dated by TCRdb to the early 2020s). With regard to the full study: Because TCR sequencing relied on bulk RNA taken from unsorted whole blood, pairing of alpha and beta chains was not possible.

CDR1 and CDR2 were assigned from the germline V gene as KGHSH and LQKENI. Germline trimming amounts to 5 bases on V and 6 bases on J, with 4 as the count of junction bases outside the gene matches. Including cysteine and phenylalanine, the CDR3 has 13 amino acids. The sequence is cut down to CDR3 DNA, 39 bases in frame from base 1. This was a case-control study nested in a cohort of healthcare workers in London, UK, who had nasopharyngeal swab PCR tests and blood samples taken every week. Between 23 and 31 March 2020, the week of the UK lockdown, healthcare workers were enrolled and then followed up weekly for as long as 16 weeks. Libraries were constructed by 5' RACE. Sequencer: NextSeq 500. The TCR library protocol attached unique molecular identifiers to individual cDNA molecules to correct for sequencing error and PCR bias. Both TCR alpha and beta chains were sequenced, and tight co-correlation was observed between alpha and beta sequence abundances in each sample. Per the source publication's procedure: V gene, J gene and CDR3 annotation of TCR sequences was performed with Decombinator V4. TCRs were defined as expanded if a significant change between any two time points was detected under a Poisson model with p below 0.0001. TCR abundances were normalised to the total number of TCRs sequenced per sample and expressed as counts per million. TRAV1-2 paired with TRAJ12, TRAJ20 or TRAJ33 defined MAIT TCRs, while TRAV10 paired with TRAJ18 defined iNKT TCRs. VDJdb, accessed 1 November 2021, was searched for CMV, EBV and SARS-CoV-2 annotated TCRs, excluding TCRs annotated for multiple antigens. In TCRdb, the public reads were trimmed at Q25 with fastp and aligned with MiXCR, with productive beta chains retained. All rows with the same CDR3 protein become a single entry with the most common DNA and genes. The V and J calls were determined by TCRdb, not by the authors. This sample gives roughly 75,000 distinct CDR3 sequences in total; about 12% of them show up just once. The ten top clones hold roughly 3.2% of the sample.

The paper's findings and limits, for the study overall: VDJdb matching was skewed toward anti-spike CD8 responses and likely underestimated virus-specific expansions, missing private and CD4 specificities.

The chain joins TRBV18 to TRBJ2-1; a stretch of 7 junction bases matches TRBD1. This TCR came from an adult who was a healthcare worker with PCR-confirmed SARS-CoV-2 infection or an uninfected control (not recorded which). The sample comprised whole blood. The CDR3 here reads CASSSGQSNEQFF. The sequence in DNA is TGTGCCAGCTCATCGGGACAGTCCAATGAGCAGTTCTTC.